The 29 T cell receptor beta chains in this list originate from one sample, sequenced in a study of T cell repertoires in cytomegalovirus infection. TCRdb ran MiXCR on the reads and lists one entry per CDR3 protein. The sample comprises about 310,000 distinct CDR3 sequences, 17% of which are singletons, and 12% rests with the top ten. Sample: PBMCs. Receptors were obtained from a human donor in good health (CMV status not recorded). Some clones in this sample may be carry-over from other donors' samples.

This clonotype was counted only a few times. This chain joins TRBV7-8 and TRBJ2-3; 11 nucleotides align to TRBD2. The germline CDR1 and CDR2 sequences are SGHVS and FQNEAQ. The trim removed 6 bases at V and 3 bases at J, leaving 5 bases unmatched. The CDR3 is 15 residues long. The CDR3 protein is CASSPGLAETDTQYF. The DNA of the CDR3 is TGTGCCAGCAGTCCGGGACTAGCGGAAACAGATACGCAGTATTTT.

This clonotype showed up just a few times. CDR3 DNA: TGTGCCAGCAGCTTAGGCACCACCATATATTTT. It yields the protein CASSLGTTIYF. V is TRBV7-9 and J is TRBJ1-3; D ambiguous. V was cut by 1 base and J by 9 bases, with 4 bases left in between. This CDR3 is built from 11 residues. The V gene's germline CDR1 is SEHNR and CDR2 FQNEAQ (reference sequence).

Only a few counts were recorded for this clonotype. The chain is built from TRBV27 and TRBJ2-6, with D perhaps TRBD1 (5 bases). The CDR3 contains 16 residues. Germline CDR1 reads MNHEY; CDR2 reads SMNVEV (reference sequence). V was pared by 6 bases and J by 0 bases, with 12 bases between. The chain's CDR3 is CASRVSDSSGANVLTF. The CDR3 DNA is TGTGCCAGCAGAGTGTCAGACAGCTCTGGGGCCAACGTCCTGACTTTC.

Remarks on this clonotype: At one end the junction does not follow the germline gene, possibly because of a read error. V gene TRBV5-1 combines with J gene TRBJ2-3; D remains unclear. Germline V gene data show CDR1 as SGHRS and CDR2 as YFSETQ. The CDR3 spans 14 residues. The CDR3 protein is CTSSLAAARDTQYF. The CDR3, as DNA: TGCACCAGCAGCTTGGCTGCCGCTCGGGATACGCAGTATTTT. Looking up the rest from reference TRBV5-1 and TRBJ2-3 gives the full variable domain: KAGVTQTPRYLIKTRGQQVTLSCSPISGHRSVSWYQQTPGQGLQFLFEYFSETQRNKGNFPGRFSGRQFSNSRSEMNVSTLELGDSALYLCTSSLAAARDTQYFGPGTRLTVL.

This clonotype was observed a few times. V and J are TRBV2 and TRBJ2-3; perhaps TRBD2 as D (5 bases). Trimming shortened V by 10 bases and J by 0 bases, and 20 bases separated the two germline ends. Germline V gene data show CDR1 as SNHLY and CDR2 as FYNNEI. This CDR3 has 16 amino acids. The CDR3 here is CATTRSRSGSTDTQYF. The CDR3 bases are TGTGCCACCACCCGATCGCGGAGCGGAAGCACAGATACGCAGTATTTT.

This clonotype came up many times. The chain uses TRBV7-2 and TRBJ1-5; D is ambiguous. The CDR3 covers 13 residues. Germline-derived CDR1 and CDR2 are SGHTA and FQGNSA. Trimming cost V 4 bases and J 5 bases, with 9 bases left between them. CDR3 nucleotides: TGTGCCAGCAGCTCCATGATTGATCAGCCCCAGCATTTT. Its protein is CASSSMIDQPQHF.

CDR3 in DNA: TGCAGTGCTAGTAGGGCGGGGGGGTTAGTAGATACGCAGTATTTT. Encoded protein: CSASRAGGLVDTQYF. The J gene is TRBJ2-3, the V gene TRBV20-1, with 9 bases identical to TRBD2. Germline values: CDR1 DFQATT, CDR2 SNEGSKA (reference sequence). The CDR3 extends over 15 amino acids. With V trimmed by 3 bases and J by 5 bases, 9 bases remained unmatched.

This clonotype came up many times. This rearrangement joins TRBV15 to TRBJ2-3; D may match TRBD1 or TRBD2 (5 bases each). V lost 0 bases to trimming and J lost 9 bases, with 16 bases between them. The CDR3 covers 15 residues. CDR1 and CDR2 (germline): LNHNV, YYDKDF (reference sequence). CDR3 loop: CATSREGTLGETQYF. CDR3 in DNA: TGTGCCACCAGCAGAGAGGGGACCCTTGGAGAGACGCAGTATTTT. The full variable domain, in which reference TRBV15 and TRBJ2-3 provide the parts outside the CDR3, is DAMVIQNPRYQVTQFGKPVTLSCSQTLNHNVMYWYQQKSSQAPKLLFHYYDKDFNNEADTPDNFQSRRPNTSFCFLDIRSPGLGDTAMYLCATSREGTLGETQYFGPGTRLTVL.

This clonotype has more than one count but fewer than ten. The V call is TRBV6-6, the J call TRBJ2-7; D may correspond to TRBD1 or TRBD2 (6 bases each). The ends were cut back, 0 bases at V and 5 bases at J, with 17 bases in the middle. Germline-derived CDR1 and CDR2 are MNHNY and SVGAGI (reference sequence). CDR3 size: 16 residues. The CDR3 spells CASSYSTRRRGDEQYF. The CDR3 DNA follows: TGTGCCAGCAGTTACTCAACCCGACGGAGGGGGGACGAGCAGTACTTC.

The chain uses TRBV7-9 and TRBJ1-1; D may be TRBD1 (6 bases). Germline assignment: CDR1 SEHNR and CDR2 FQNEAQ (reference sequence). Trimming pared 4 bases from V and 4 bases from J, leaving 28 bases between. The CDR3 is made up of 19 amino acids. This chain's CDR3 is CASSSRQGFTGKGTTEAFF. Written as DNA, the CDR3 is TGTGCCAGCAGCTCACGTCAAGGGTTTACAGGGAAGGGTACCACTGAAGCTTTCTTT.

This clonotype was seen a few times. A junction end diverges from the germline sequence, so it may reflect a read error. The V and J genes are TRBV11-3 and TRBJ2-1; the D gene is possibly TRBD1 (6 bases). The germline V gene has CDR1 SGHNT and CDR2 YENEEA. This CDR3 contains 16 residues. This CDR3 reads CASSQEPSSGEELSVF. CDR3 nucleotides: TGTGCCAGCAGCCAGGAACCTTCTTCAGGGGAAGAGTTGTCGGTCTTC.

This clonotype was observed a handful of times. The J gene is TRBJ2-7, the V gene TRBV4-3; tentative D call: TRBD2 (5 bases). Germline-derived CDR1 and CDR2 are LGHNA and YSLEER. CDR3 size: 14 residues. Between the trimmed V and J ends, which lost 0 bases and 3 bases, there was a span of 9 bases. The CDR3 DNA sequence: TGCGCCAGCAGCCAAGATGTCGGGAACTACGAGCAGTACTTC. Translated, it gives CASSQDVGNYEQYF.

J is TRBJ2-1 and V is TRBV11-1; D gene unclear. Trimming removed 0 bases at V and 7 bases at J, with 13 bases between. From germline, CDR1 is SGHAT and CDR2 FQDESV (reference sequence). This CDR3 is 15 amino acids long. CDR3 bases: TGTGCCAGCAGCTTAGCTCTTTCCAAGGCGAATGAGCAGTTCTTC. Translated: CASSLALSKANEQFF.

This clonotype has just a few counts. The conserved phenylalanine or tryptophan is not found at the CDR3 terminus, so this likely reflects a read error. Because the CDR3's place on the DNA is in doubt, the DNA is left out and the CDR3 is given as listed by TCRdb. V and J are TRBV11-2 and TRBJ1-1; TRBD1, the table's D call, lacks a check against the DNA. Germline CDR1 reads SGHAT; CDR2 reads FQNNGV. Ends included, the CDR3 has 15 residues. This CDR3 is CASSLGSGELVQGVI.

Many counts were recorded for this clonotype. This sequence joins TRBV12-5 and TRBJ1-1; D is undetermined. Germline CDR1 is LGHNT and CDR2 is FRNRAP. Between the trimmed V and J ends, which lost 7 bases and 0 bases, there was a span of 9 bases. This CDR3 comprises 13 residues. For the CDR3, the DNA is TGTGCTAGTGCTAATAATATGAACACTGAAGCTTTCTTT. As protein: CASANNMNTEAFF.

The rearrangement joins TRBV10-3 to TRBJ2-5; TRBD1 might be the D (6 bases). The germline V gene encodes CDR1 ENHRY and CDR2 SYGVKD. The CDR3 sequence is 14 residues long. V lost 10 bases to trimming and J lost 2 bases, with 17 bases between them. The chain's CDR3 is CATQTPGTQETQYF. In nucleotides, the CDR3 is TGTGCCACCCAGACCCCCGGGACACAAGAGACCCAGTACTTC.

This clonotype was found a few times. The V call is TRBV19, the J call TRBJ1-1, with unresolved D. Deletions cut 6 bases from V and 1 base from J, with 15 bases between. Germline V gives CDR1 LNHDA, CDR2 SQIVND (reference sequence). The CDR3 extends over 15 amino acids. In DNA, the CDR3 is TGTGCCAGTAGACACCCCCCTGCAGGGAACACTGAAGCTTTCTTT. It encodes CASRHPPAGNTEAFF.

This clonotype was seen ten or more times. The CDR3 DNA sequence: TGTGCCAGCAGTGAGGGACTAGCGGGGATTGAGACCCAGTACTTC. It codes for CASSEGLAGIETQYF. The rearrangement joins TRBV6-1 to TRBJ2-5; 13 nucleotides agree with TRBD2. Germline V gives CDR1 MNHNS, CDR2 SASEGT. This CDR3 is 15 amino acids long. J was trimmed by 5 bases and V by 3 bases; bases with no gene match: 3.

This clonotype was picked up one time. This chain's CDR3 is CASSFHGGDQPQHF. CDR3 coding DNA: TGTGCCAGCAGTTTTCACGGTGGGGATCAGCCCCAGCATTTT. The rearrangement joins TRBV27 to TRBJ1-5; D is unclear. The germline V gene encodes CDR1 MNHEY and CDR2 SMNVEV (reference sequence). V gave up 3 bases and J gave up 5 bases, with 11 bases separating them. The CDR3 totals 14 residues.

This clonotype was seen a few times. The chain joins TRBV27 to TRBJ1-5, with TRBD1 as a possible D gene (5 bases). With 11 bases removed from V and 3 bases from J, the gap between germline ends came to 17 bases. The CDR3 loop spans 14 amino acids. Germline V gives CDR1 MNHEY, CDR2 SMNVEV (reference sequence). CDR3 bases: TGTGCCGAACCGGCGGGACGGACCAATCAGCCCCAGCATTTT. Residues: CAEPAGRTNQPQHF.

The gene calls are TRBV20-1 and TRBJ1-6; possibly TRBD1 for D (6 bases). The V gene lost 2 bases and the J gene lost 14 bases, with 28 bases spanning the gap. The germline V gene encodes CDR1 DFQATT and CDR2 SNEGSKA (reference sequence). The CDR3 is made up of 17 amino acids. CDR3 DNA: TGCAGTGCTAGACCGGGGGCGGGGGGCAGCAAACGGGGCGCCCTCCACTTT. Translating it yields CSARPGAGGSKRGALHF.

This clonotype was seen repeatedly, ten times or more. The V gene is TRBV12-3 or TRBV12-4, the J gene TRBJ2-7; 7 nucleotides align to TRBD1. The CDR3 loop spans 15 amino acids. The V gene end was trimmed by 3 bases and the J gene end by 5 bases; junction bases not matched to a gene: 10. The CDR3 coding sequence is TGTGCCAGCAGTTTCACAGCCGGACAGGATAACGAGCAGTACTTC. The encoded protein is CASSFTAGQDNEQYF.

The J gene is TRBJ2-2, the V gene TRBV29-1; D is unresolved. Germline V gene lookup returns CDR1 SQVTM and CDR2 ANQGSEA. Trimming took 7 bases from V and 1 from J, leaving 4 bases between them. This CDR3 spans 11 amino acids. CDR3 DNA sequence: TGCAGCGCGGGGAACACCGGGGAGCTGTTTTTT. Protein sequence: CSAGNTGELFF.

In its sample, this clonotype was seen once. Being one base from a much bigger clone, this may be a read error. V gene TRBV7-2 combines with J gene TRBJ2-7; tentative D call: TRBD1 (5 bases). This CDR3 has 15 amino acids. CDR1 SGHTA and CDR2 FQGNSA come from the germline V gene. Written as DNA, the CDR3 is TGTGTCAGCAGCTTAGACCCCCAACAGGCCTACGAGCAGTACTTC. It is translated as CVSSLDPQQAYEQYF.

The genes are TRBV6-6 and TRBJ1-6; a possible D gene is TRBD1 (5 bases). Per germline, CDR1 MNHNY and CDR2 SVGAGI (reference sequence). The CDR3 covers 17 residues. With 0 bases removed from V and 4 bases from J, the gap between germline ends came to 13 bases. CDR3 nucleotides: TGTGCCAGCAGTTACTCATCAGACAGCGGTTATAATTCACCCCTCCACTTT. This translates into CASSYSSDSGYNSPLHF.

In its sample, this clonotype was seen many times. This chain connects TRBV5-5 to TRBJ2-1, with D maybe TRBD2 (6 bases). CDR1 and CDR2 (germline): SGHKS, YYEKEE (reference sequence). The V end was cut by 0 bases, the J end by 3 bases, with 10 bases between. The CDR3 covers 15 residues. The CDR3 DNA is TGTGCCAGCAGCTTGGCGCCGGGGGTCTACAATGAGCAGTTCTTC. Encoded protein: CASSLAPGVYNEQFF.

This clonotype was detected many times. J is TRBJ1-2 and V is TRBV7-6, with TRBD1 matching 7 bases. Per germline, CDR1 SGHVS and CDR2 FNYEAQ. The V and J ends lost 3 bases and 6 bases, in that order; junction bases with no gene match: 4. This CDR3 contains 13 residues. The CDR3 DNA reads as TGTGCCAGCAGCTTCACAGGGGTTGATGGCTACACCTTC. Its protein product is CASSFTGVDGYTF.

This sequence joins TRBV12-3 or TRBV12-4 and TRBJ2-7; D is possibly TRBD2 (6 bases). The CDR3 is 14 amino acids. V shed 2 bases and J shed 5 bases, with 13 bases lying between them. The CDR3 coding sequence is TGTGCCAGCAGTTTATTTGGAGGGGCCGACGAGCAGTACTTC. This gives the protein CASSLFGGADEQYF.

CDR3 in amino acids: CASSRREGTEAFF. For the CDR3, the DNA is TGTGCCAGCTCTCGACGGGAGGGGACTGAAGCTTTCTTT. V gene TRBV18 combines with J gene TRBJ1-1, with D perhaps matching TRBD1 (5 bases). Between the trimmed V and J ends, which lost 6 bases and 5 bases, there was a span of 13 bases. CDR1 is KGHSH and CDR2 is LQKENI in the germline V gene. The CDR3 contains 13 residues.